The sequence of this TCR beta chain was determined in a study of T-cell memory formation after mild COVID-19. Overall study: The two donors had largely donor-specific TCR clusters. Study-level findings and limits: Mainly CM and EM harbored the contracting CD4+ clones; mainly EMRA harbored the CD8+ ones. Clones that shrank (day 15 to 85) were balanced CD4/CD8, whereas later expanders leaned CD4+.

To note about this clonotype: Its matching antigen is unknown.

TCRdb ran MiXCR on the 5' RACE reads and lists one entry per CDR3 protein. Among approximately 150,000 distinct CDR3 sequences listed, approximately 21% were seen once. Trimming cost V 3 bases and J 8 bases, with 10 bases left between them. Germline CDR1 reads SQVTM; CDR2 reads ANQGSEA. The length of the CDR3 is 11 residues. The TCR originated in an adult woman who had mild COVID-19 (a few samples of this study predate the infection). Cell type and time point are not known. The rearrangement uses TRBV29-1 and TRBJ1-2; D might be TRBD1 (5 bases). Specimen: PBMCs or a T cell subset sorted from them (not recorded which). The CDR3 DNA reads TGCAGCGTTGAGGCAGGGATAGGCTACACCTTC. The encoded protein is CSVEAGIGYTF.